This TCR beta chain is from a study of T cell repertoires in cytomegalovirus infection (dated by TCRdb to the late 2010s). For context, the study as a whole: Donor HLA type was relevant to the analysis, because carriage of CMV infection together with the matching HLA type was indicated by public TCR beta signatures. Summary of the overall study and its limitations: In the ex vivo response, HLA-C-restricted CMV-specific TCR beta clonotypes were dominant, and in two of eight donors the single most frequent clonotype came from this HLA-C-restricted group. In both this cohort and an independent cohort of under 450 donors, the cumulative frequency of public TCR beta family members distinguished carriers of CMV infection plus the relevant HLA type.

This clonotype has only a few counts. The antigen it binds to is not known. No base quality information exists; no much larger clone differs at one position. CDR1 and CDR2 are drawn from the germline V gene (reference sequence): SGHKS, YYEKEE. Measured from the cysteine to the phenylalanine, the CDR3 is 14 residues long. Just CDR3 DNA is preserved here, 42 bases in frame from base 1. V is cut by 6 bases and J by 7 bases, and the space between the germline ends is 19 bases. The instrument given in TCRdb is Illumina HiSeq 1500. TCRdb's own reprocessing of the public reads used fastp at Q25 and MiXCR and kept productive beta chains. Every CDR3 protein is listed once, alongside the most common genes and DNA of its rows. The sample table shows fewer than 550,000 distinct CDR3 sequences, and approximately 11% are seen once. The ten largest clones add up to roughly 10% of the sample.

Recombination linked TRBV5-5 to TRBJ1-2, with TRBD1 tentatively as D gene (6 bases match). The sample taken for sequencing was PBMCs. The receptor was derived from a human donor in good health (CMV status not recorded). Some clones in this sample may be carry-over from other donors' samples. The encoded CDR3 is CASTPGPRDIGYTF. Read as DNA, the sequence is TGTGCCAGCACCCCTGGGCCCCGGGACATTGGCTACACCTTC.